This T cell receptor beta chain was identified during a study of blood T cell repertoires in COVID-19. Germline V gene lookup returns CDR1 MNHEY and CDR2 SVGAGI. This CDR3 has 15 residues. Trimming removed 0 bases at V and 4 bases at J, with 12 bases between. The method was immunoSEQ multiplex PCR; TCRdb's version includes in-frame clones alone and lacks a portion of them. This table has roughly 500,000 clones, roughly 87% appearing once. This receptor was obtained from a man younger than 35 with COVID-19, enrolled during active disease. The chain employs TRBV6-5 and TRBJ1-2; unclear D gene. The sequenced sample was peripheral blood. The DNA of the CDR3 is TGTGCCAGCAGTTACTCGAATCGGGGAATCTATGGCTACACCTTC. Its translation is CASSYSNRGIYGYTF.